Listed below are T cell receptor beta chains from one sample, sequenced in a study of T cells in Graves' hyperthyroidism and ophthalmopathy. MiXCR, applied by TCRdb to the multiplex PCR reads, yields one record per CDR3 protein. Of about 460,000 distinct CDR3 sequences in the sample, 22% were seen once. What was sequenced was blood. All receptors derive from an older woman with Graves' ophthalmopathy. The CDR3 runs from the conserved cysteine through the conserved F or W. The D gene is left open where the match is weak. Clone size appears in some rows only: once, few, many, or a class for an expanded clone.

TRBJ1-5	NA	TRBV29-1	NA	CSYRTAGVGPQHF	TGCAGCTACCGGACGGCGGGAGTTGGGCCCCAGCATTTT
TRBJ1-6	TRBD1	TRBV5-8	NA	CASSGGQGRFGSPLHF	TGTGCCAGCAGCGGGGGACAGGGAAGGTTTGGATCACCCCTCCACTTT
TRBJ2-2	TRBD2	TRBV24-1	few	CATSELAGGSDTGELFF	TGTGCCACCAGTGAGTTAGCGGGAGGTAGCGACACCGGGGAGCTGTTTTTT
TRBJ2-1	NA	TRBV5-1	NA	CASSLEHLSYNEQFF	TGCGCCAGCAGCTTAGAACATCTCTCCTACAATGAGCAGTTCTTC
TRBJ2-1	TRBD2	TRBV11-3	NA	CASSLEAGGLNEQFF	TGTGCCAGCAGCTTAGAGGCGGGAGGACTCAATGAGCAGTTCTTC
TRBJ1-4	TRBD1	TRBV5-1	NA	CASSSGQGQEKLFF	TGCGCCAGCAGTTCGGGACAGGGGCAAGAAAAACTGTTTTTT
TRBJ2-3	NA	TRBV4-3	NA	CASSQDFGSTDTQYF	TGCGCCAGCAGCCAAGATTTTGGCAGCACAGATACGCAGTATTTT
TRBJ2-6	NA	TRBV10-3	NA	CAISAWDKVRSGANVLTF	TGTGCCATCAGTGCATGGGACAAGGTTCGCTCTGGGGCCAACGTCCTGACTTTC
TRBJ1-5	NA	TRBV10-3	NA	CAISQENQPQHF	TGTGCCATCAGTCAGGAGAATCAGCCCCAGCATTTT
TRBJ2-3	TRBD1	TRBV7-9	NA	CASSFGTATTDTQYF	TGTGCCAGCAGCTTCGGGACAGCCACCACAGATACGCAGTATTTT
TRBJ1-1	NA	TRBV27	many	CASSLFPYAPSTEAFF	TGTGCCAGCAGTTTATTCCCTTACGCCCCCAGCACTGAAGCTTTCTTT
TRBJ1-2	NA	TRBV7-4	NA	CASTRDGYNYGYTF	TGTGCCAGCACCCGGGACGGATACAACTATGGCTACACCTTC
TRBJ1-5	NA	TRBV20-1	few	CSASSGVNQPQHF	TGCAGTGCTAGTTCGGGGGTCAATCAGCCCCAGCATTTT
TRBJ2-3	NA	TRBV5-1	NA	CASSALVTDTQYF	TGCGCCAGCAGCGCCCTAGTAACAGATACGCAGTATTTT
TRBJ2-5	NA	TRBV7-9	NA	CASSLITGNPQETQYF	TGTGCCAGCAGCCTGATAACAGGGAATCCTCAAGAGACCCAGTACTTC
TRBJ2-1	TRBD1	TRBV18	few	CASSRTGIYNEQFF	TGTGCCAGCTCACGGACAGGGATCTACAATGAGCAGTTCTTC
TRBJ1-6	NA	TRBV7-2	NA	CASSQGHLNSPLHF	TGCGCCAGCAGCCAGGGACACCTAAATTCACCCCTCCACTTT
TRBJ1-5	TRBD1	TRBV28	NA	CASIGDRGINQPQHF	TGTGCCAGCATTGGGGACAGGGGTATCAATCAGCCCCAGCATTTT
TRBJ2-7	NA	TRBV5-1	few	CASSLQEGPYEQYF	TGCGCCAGCAGCTTACAGGAGGGACCCTACGAGCAGTACTTC
TRBJ2-7	TRBD1	TRBV3-1	NA	CASSQVGQGPYEQYF	TGTGCCAGCAGCCAAGTCGGACAGGGCCCCTACGAGCAGTACTTC
TRBJ2-2	NA	TRBV6-5	NA	CASSYSRPHWGTGELFF	TGTGCCAGCAGTTACTCTAGGCCCCACTGGGGCACCGGGGAGCTGTTTTTT
TRBJ2-7	NA	TRBV6-6	NA	CASSYSSGGPYEQYF	TGTGCCAGCAGTTACTCTAGCGGAGGTCCTTACGAGCAGTACTTC
TRBJ1-1	NA	TRBV10-3	many	CAISEMNTEAFF	TGTGCCATCAGTGAGATGAACACTGAAGCTTTCTTT
TRBJ2-3	TRBD1	TRBV11-2	NA	CASSLVGGTGILDTQYF	TGTGCCAGCAGCTTAGTAGGGGGGACAGGGATTCTAGATACGCAGTATTTT
TRBJ2-2	NA	TRBV18	NA	CASSATQGRTGELFF	TGTGCCAGCTCAGCGACGCAGGGGAGAACCGGGGAGCTGTTTTTT
TRBJ2-7	TRBD1	TRBV7-2	NA	CASSSTGVYEQYF	TGTGCCAGCAGCTCGACAGGGGTTTACGAGCAGTACTTC
TRBJ2-1	NA	TRBV2	few	CASSEVRAEGKFF	TGTGCCAGCAGTGAGGTCAGGGCTGAGGGCAAGTTCTTC
TRBJ2-1	TRBD2	TRBV7-3	many	CASSLSSAGGPNEQFF	TGTGCCAGCAGCCTCTCCTCAGCGGGAGGGCCAAATGAGCAGTTCTTC
TRBJ2-1	TRBD2	TRBV9	NA	CASSANPGTRAYNEQFF	TGTGCCAGCAGCGCCAACCCCGGGACTAGAGCATACAATGAGCAGTTCTTC
TRBJ2-7	NA	TRBV5-1	NA	CASRQGINYEQYF	TGCGCCAGCAGACAGGGCATCAACTACGAGCAGTACTTC
TRBJ2-5	TRBD2	TRBV20-1	NA	CSATPFTSGRLQETQYF	TGCAGTGCTACCCCATTCACTAGCGGGAGGCTCCAAGAGACCCAGTACTTC
TRBJ1-5	NA	TRBV5-4	NA	CASSLGGSLSNQPQHF	TGTGCCAGCAGCTTGGGGGGCAGTCTGAGCAATCAGCCCCAGCATTTT
TRBJ1-2	NA	TRBV28	many	CASSLGGKYGYTF	TGTGCCAGCAGCTTAGGGGGAAAGTATGGCTACACCTTC
TRBJ1-5	NA	TRBV2	many	CASSERAGSNQPQHF	TGTGCCAGCAGTGAAAGGGCAGGGAGCAATCAGCCCCAGCATTTT
TRBJ2-2	NA	TRBV9	NA	CASSVDPTRTGELFF	TGTGCCAGCAGCGTAGACCCTACGAGGACCGGGGAGCTGTTTTTT
TRBJ2-7	TRBD1	TRBV13	NA	CASSHRTGALLLSEQYF	TGTGCCAGCAGCCACAGGACAGGGGCCCTCCTCCTCTCCGAGCAGTACTTC
TRBJ1-1	NA	TRBV20-1	NA	CSARAFLVGHTEAFF	TGCAGTGCTAGAGCTTTTTTGGTGGGCCACACTGAAGCTTTCTTT
TRBJ2-3	NA	TRBV19	NA	CASSIDHKSTDTQYF	TGTGCCAGTAGTATAGATCATAAAAGCACAGATACGCAGTATTTT
TRBJ2-5	TRBD1	TRBV18	few	CASSPGQAGGTQYF	TGTGCCAGCTCACCCGGACAGGCTGGGGGGACCCAGTACTTC
TRBJ2-1	TRBD2	TRBV6-2/TRBV6-3	NA	CASSDRDYVLDEQFF	TGTGCCAGCAGCGACCGGGACTATGTTTTGGATGAGCAGTTCTTC
TRBJ1-1	NA	TRBV5-5	NA	CASSLFGTASTEAFF	TGTGCCAGCAGCTTGTTTGGGACCGCAAGCACTGAAGCTTTCTTT
TRBJ2-5	NA	TRBV29-1	NA	CSVEADLWETQYF	TGCAGCGTTGAAGCGGACTTATGGGAGACCCAGTACTTC
TRBJ1-1	TRBD1	TRBV29-1	few	CSAHGQGLNTEAFF	TGCAGCGCTCATGGACAGGGGCTGAACACTGAAGCTTTCTTT
TRBJ1-1	TRBD1	TRBV11-2	NA	CASRNLRGDPDYPGGTEALF	TGTGCCAGCAGAAATCTCAGGGGGGACCCCGACTACCCCGGAGGTACGGAAGCTCTCTTT
TRBJ1-5	NA	TRBV20-1	NA	CSARTRTGTSNQPQHF	TGCAGTGCTAGAACCCGAACAGGGACGAGCAATCAGCCCCAGCATTTT